This T cell receptor (beta chain) comes out of a study of blood T cell repertoires in COVID-19. TCRdb's table, derived via immunoSEQ multiplex PCR, lists solely in-frame clones and lacks some. Of over 100,000 clones listed, roughly 90% are singletons. This CDR3 is 15 amino acids long. The V gene's germline CDR1 is KGHSH and CDR2 LQKENI. V was cut by 2 bases and J by 1 base, with 8 bases left in between. Recruited during active infection, patients (from Seattle) were subsequently followed longitudinally. The receptor was derived from a man aged 55 to 70 with COVID-19, enrolled during active disease. This chain links TRBV18 with TRBJ1-4, with a tentative D call TRBD1 (6 bases). The sequencing sample was made of peripheral blood. CDR3 region: CASSPGQLTNEKLFF. Written as DNA, the CDR3 is TGTGCCAGCTCACCAGGACAGTTAACTAATGAAAAACTGTTTTTT.